This T cell receptor beta chain emerged from a study of CDR3 diversity in severe acne. The sample holds one count of this clonotype. Via MiXCR, TCRdb re-called the PCR reads, giving one row per CDR3 protein. The table has 89,000 or so distinct CDR3 sequences, 48% seen once. The CDR3 spans 15 residues. CDR1 and CDR2 (germline): DFQATT, SNEGSKA (reference sequence). V shed 3 bases, J shed 8 bases, and the junction held 10 bases outside the gene matches. The sequenced sample consisted of blood. The source is a male donor in good health, serving as a control. The V gene is TRBV20-1, the J gene TRBJ2-1; the match to TRBD2 covers 10 bases. The CDR3 coding sequence is TGCAGTGCTAGGCGAGCGGGAGGGCCGGCGGATGAGCAGTTCTTC. This translates into CSARRAGGPADEQFF.